A single sample gave rise to the 29 T cell receptor beta chains below, sequenced in a study of cytomegalovirus exposure and HLA in healthy donors. 60 Vbeta and 13 Jbeta primers were used in PCR. The protocol was immunoSEQ multiplex PCR, while the TCRdb copy is restricted to in-frame clones and leaves out a portion. This table holds about 130,000 clones, roughly 62% found once. Material for sequencing was PBMCs. The source of these receptors is a man under 40 in good health and CMV-seropositive.

The CDR3 DNA follows: TGCGCCAGCAGCTTGACGGGAAGCTCCTATAATTCACCCCTCCACTTT. It specifies CASSLTGSSYNSPLHF. The V call is TRBV5-1, the J call TRBJ1-6, with unresolved D. CDR1 and CDR2 (germline): SGHRS, YFSETQ. The V end lost 1 base, the J end lost 0 bases, and 8 bases lay between the germline ends. The CDR3 runs to 16 residues.

This clone was observed a handful of times. CDR3 in amino acids: CASSQSRVTGTFSSYEQYF. CDR3 bases: TGCGCCAGCAGTCAATCGAGGGTTACCGGGACTTTCAGCTCCTACGAGCAGTACTTC. The chain carries TRBV23-1 and TRBJ2-7; a weak D match, TRBD2 (6 bases). TRBV23-1 is an open reading frame whose function is uncertain. The CDR3 totals 19 residues. V shed 0 bases and J shed 0 bases, with 21 bases lying between them.

The chain has TRBV5-1 and TRBJ2-7; D is unresolved. The CDR3 extends over 16 amino acids. Trimming stripped 0 bases from V and 3 bases from J, with 16 bases between. Germline CDR1 is SGHRS and CDR2 is YFSETQ. The CDR3 DNA reads as TGCGCCAGCAGCTTGGTTTCTGCAGTCGAACACTACGAGCAGTACTTC. Translating gives CASSLVSAVEHYEQYF.

The chain employs TRBV2 and TRBJ2-5, with D perhaps matching TRBD1 (6 bases). Between the trimmed V and J ends, which lost 4 bases and 5 bases, there was a span of 14 bases. CDR3 length equals 14 residues. The V gene's germline CDR1 is SNHLY and CDR2 FYNNEI. CDR3 residues: CASSGQGFVETQYF. In DNA, the CDR3 is TGTGCCAGCAGTGGGCAGGGGTTCGTGGAGACCCAGTACTTC.

This clone was seen once. The genes are TRBV5-1 and TRBJ1-2; D is perhaps TRBD1 (5 bases). The CDR3 is 12 amino acids. In germline, CDR1 is SGHRS, CDR2 YFSETQ. Trimming removed 2 bases at V and 6 bases at J, with 8 bases between. In nucleotides, the CDR3 is TGCGCCAGCAGCTTCACGGGGGATGGCTACACCTTC. As protein: CASSFTGDGYTF.

This clone has more than one count but fewer than ten. The rearrangement uses TRBV29-1 and TRBJ2-2; 7 bases agree with TRBD2. J was trimmed by 6 bases and V by 4 bases; bases with no gene match: 8. The CDR3 has 14 amino acids. In germline, CDR1 is SQVTM, CDR2 ANQGSEA. The CDR3 coding sequence is TGCAGCGTTGGGTTGGGGGGAGGGCCCGGGGAGCTGTTTTTT. Protein: CSVGLGGGPGELFF.

This chain connects TRBV28 to TRBJ2-3; D is unresolved. V shed 6 bases and J shed 2 bases, with 18 bases lying between them. The CDR3 totals 16 residues. Germline V gives CDR1 MDHEN, CDR2 SYDVKM. CDR3 sequence: CASRKPGFPDTDTQYF. In DNA form, the CDR3 reads TGTGCCAGCAGAAAGCCCGGTTTTCCCGACACAGATACGCAGTATTTT.

The V gene is TRBV27, the J gene TRBJ2-7; tentatively, D is TRBD2 (5 bases). This CDR3 region has 17 residues. Per germline, CDR1 MNHEY and CDR2 SMNVEV (reference sequence). Trimming cost V 5 bases and J 2 bases, with 22 bases left between them. As DNA, the CDR3 is TGTGCCAGCAGTAAACCTCCGGTGGTGGGAGCCCCCTACGAGCAGTACTTC. It specifies CASSKPPVVGAPYEQYF.

The chain has TRBV13 and TRBJ2-1; a possible D gene is TRBD1 (6 bases). The CDR3 is 15 amino acids. The V end was cut by 5 bases, the J end by 5 bases, with 16 bases between. Germline V gene sequence: CDR1 PRHDT, CDR2 FYEKMQ (reference sequence). In DNA form, the CDR3 reads TGTGCCAGCAGCGCCGCGACAGAGGGGGACAATGAGCAGTTCTTC. This sequence encodes CASSAATEGDNEQFF.

This chain connects TRBV10-2 to TRBJ1-1; the D is unclear. The CDR3 spans 15 residues. The germline gives CDR1 WSHSY, CDR2 SAAADI. Trimming shortened V by 3 bases and J by 0 bases, and 11 bases separated the two germline ends. CDR3 sequence: CASSDLVQMNTEAFF. CDR3 bases: TGCGCCAGCAGTGACCTGGTGCAGATGAACACTGAAGCTTTCTTT.

The chain joins TRBV29-1 to TRBJ2-1; TRBD2 might be the D (5 bases). Per germline, CDR1 SQVTM and CDR2 ANQGSEA. The CDR3 sequence is 11 residues long. The ends were cut back, 4 bases at V and 8 bases at J, with 9 bases in the middle. The CDR3 DNA is TGCAGCGTTGCGGACGGGGATGAGCAGTTCTTC. Protein: CSVADGDEQFF.

The gene calls are TRBV19 and TRBJ1-2, with D hard to call. The CDR3 has 13 amino acids. CDR1 LNHDA and CDR2 SQIVND come from the germline V gene (reference sequence). V lost 5 bases, J lost 5 bases, and 12 bases lay in between. The CDR3 DNA reads TGTGCCAGTAGTCCGCAGACGGAGTATGGCTACACCTTC. It translates to CASSPQTEYGYTF.

V usage is TRBV14 and J usage is TRBJ2-2; D perhaps matches TRBD2 (5 bases). The CDR3 has 15 residues. The ends were cut back, 2 bases at V and 4 bases at J, with 11 bases in the middle. Per germline, CDR1 SGHDN and CDR2 FVKESK. In nucleotides, the CDR3 is TGTGCCAGCAGCCAACAGCGGCTACCCACCGGGGAGCTGTTTTTT. As protein: CASSQQRLPTGELFF. The whole variable domain, filled in from reference TRBV14 and TRBJ2-2, reads EAGVTQFPSHSVIEKGQTVTLRCDPISGHDNLYWYRRVMGKEIKFLLHFVKESKQDESGMPNNRFLAERTGGTYSTLKVQPAELEDSGVYFCASSQQRLPTGELFFGEGSRLTVL.

The chain employs TRBV5-6 and TRBJ1-5; no definite D call. Trimming shortened V by 0 bases and J by 0 bases, and 7 bases separated the two germline ends. CDR3 length equals 15 residues. From germline, CDR1 is SGHDT and CDR2 YYEEEE. The CDR3 sequence is CASSLGQVSNQPQHF. The CDR3 nucleotides are TGTGCCAGCAGCTTGGGGCAAGTTAGCAATCAGCCCCAGCATTTT.

The chain is built from TRBV4-3 and TRBJ2-7, with D perhaps TRBD2 (5 bases). Deletions cut 1 base from V and 8 bases from J, with 21 bases between. The CDR3 has 16 amino acids. The germline V gene encodes CDR1 LGHNA and CDR2 YSLEER. The CDR3 loop reads CASSQGTGEDPTKQYF. The CDR3 DNA is TGCGCCAGCAGCCAAGGGACTGGCGAGGACCCTACGAAGCAGTACTTC.

A note on this clone: Germline is not matched at one junction end, which may reflect a read error. CDR3 nucleotides: TGTGCCAGCAGCTCGGGACAGGGAGGATCAACCAATGAGCAGCTCTTC. Amino acid sequence: CASSSGQGGSTNEQLF. This chain links TRBV5-4 with TRBJ2-1, with 9 bases that match TRBD1. The CDR3 is 16 residues long. CDR1 is SGHNT, CDR2 YYREEE, per germline (reference sequence).

This clone was seen a few times. CDR3 in amino acids: CASSVPFRDRTREQFF. CDR3 nucleotide sequence: TGTGCCAGCAGCGTCCCTTTCCGGGACAGGACCAGGGAGCAGTTCTTC. V and J are TRBV11-2 and TRBJ2-1; 8 positions match TRBD1. The CDR3 covers 16 residues. The V and J ends lost 5 bases and 10 bases, in that order; junction bases with no gene match: 16. Germline-derived CDR1 and CDR2 are SGHAT and FQNNGV.

The CDR3 coding sequence is TGTGCCAGCAGCTTAGAGAGCGGGGGGATCCACAATGAGCAGTTCTTC. Translated: CASSLESGGIHNEQFF. The J gene is TRBJ2-1, the V gene TRBV11-3, with 9 bases identical to TRBD2. After removal of 0 bases from V and 5 bases from J, the junction contained 5 bases not matched to a gene. The length of the CDR3 is 16 residues. Germline V CDR1 and CDR2: SGHNT, YENEEA.

The chain recombines TRBV7-2 with TRBJ2-1; the match to TRBD2 covers 10 bases. This CDR3 is built from 15 residues. The ends lost 4 bases at V and 5 bases at J; junction bases unmatched: 5. The germline CDR1 and CDR2 sequences are SGHTA and FQGNSA. This CDR3 is CASSSSSGSDNEQFF. The CDR3 DNA sequence: TGTGCCAGCAGCTCTTCTAGCGGGAGTGACAATGAGCAGTTCTTC. Full variable domain (outside the CDR3, taken from reference TRBV7-2 and TRBJ2-1): GAGVSQSPSNKVTEKGKDVELRCDPISGHTALYWYRQSLGQGLEFLIYFQGNSAPDKSGLPSDRFSAERTGGSVSTLTIQRTQQEDSAVYLCASSSSSGSDNEQFFGPGTRLTVL.

With regard to this clone: The same CDR3 is also encoded by other DNA sequences in this sample. The chain links TRBV5-1 to TRBJ2-7, with 12 bases identical to TRBD2. This CDR3 has 15 amino acids. V dropped 7 bases and J dropped 2; count of bases not matched to a gene: 7. The germline CDR1 and CDR2 sequences are SGHRS and YFSETQ. CDR3 loop: CASSSGRGDAYEQYF. As DNA, the CDR3 is TGCGCCAGCTCTAGCGGGAGGGGAGATGCCTACGAGCAGTACTTC. Drawing the rest from reference TRBV5-1 and TRBJ2-7, the complete variable domain is KAGVTQTPRYLIKTRGQQVTLSCSPISGHRSVSWYQQTPGQGLQFLFEYFSETQRNKGNFPGRFSGRQFSNSRSEMNVSTLELGDSALYLCASSSGRGDAYEQYFGPGTRLTVT.

This sequence joins TRBV7-9 and TRBJ2-7; tentatively, D is TRBD2 (6 bases). CDR3 length equals 15 residues. With 3 bases removed from V and 0 bases from J, the gap between germline ends came to 12 bases. Germline V lookup: CDR1 SEHNR, CDR2 FQNEAQ (reference sequence). The CDR3 spells CASSFRGSPSYEQYF. CDR3 DNA: TGTGCCAGCAGCTTCCGGGGGAGTCCCTCCTACGAGCAGTACTTC. The complete variable domain, with remaining parts taken from reference TRBV7-9 and TRBJ2-7, reads DTGVSQNPRHKITKRGQNVTFRCDPISEHNRLYWYRQTLGQGPEFLTYFQNEAQLEKSRLLSDRFSAERPKGSFSTLEIQRTEQGDSAMYLCASSFRGSPSYEQYFGPGTRLTVT.

The V and J genes are TRBV13 and TRBJ1-5, with TRBD1 identical over 10 bases. J lost 2 bases, V lost 4 bases, and 8 bases had no gene match. Germline lookup yields CDR1 PRHDT and CDR2 FYEKMQ (reference sequence). This CDR3 has 17 amino acids. CDR3 nucleotide sequence: TGTGCCAGCAGCTCCAGCGGACAGGGGGGAGGCAATCAGCCCCAGCATTTT. Amino acids: CASSSSGQGGGNQPQHF.

The chain joins TRBV25-1 to TRBJ2-5, with 7 nucleotides matching TRBD1. Germline CDR1 MGHDK, CDR2 SYGVNS. After removal of 3 bases from V and 4 bases from J, the junction contained 17 bases not matched to a gene. The CDR3 totals 18 residues. The CDR3 coding sequence is TGTGCCAGCAGTGAGTTAAGGGGGCCGGGTTTGATCGCAGAGACCCAGTACTTC. Its protein product is CASSELRGPGLIAETQYF.

The sample holds a few counts of this clone. The chain uses TRBV29-1 and TRBJ2-1; 7 bases align to TRBD2. The CDR3 spans 13 residues. Looked up from germline, CDR1 is SQVTM and CDR2 is ANQGSEA. Unmatched junction bases numbered 14, after V lost 5 bases and J lost 13 bases. The CDR3 protein is CSVRVWAGVDQFF. The CDR3 nucleotides are TGCAGCGTTCGGGTTTGGGCGGGAGTGGATCAGTTCTTC.

The gene calls are TRBV15 and TRBJ1-1, with D perhaps TRBD1 (6 bases). V was trimmed by 0 bases and J by 1 base, leaving 12 bases between them. Germline loops: CDR1 LNHNV, CDR2 YYDKDF (reference sequence). This CDR3 contains 16 residues. The CDR3 is CATSRDLARGNTEAFF. The DNA for the CDR3 is TGTGCCACCAGCAGAGATCTGGCCAGGGGGAACACTGAAGCTTTCTTT.

The chain combines TRBV7-3 with TRBJ2-5, with D maybe TRBD2 (6 bases). The V end was cut by 5 bases, the J end by 8 bases, with 15 bases between. Germline values: CDR1 SGHTA, CDR2 FQGTGA. The CDR3 consists of 13 residues. The CDR3 spells CASSPYRGSTQYF. DNA of the CDR3: TGTGCCAGCAGCCCTTACCGGGGGTCTACCCAGTACTTC.

CDR3 in amino acids: CASSLKGLVYNEQFF. The CDR3 region has the DNA TGTGCCAGCAGCCTTAAGGGACTGGTCTACAATGAGCAGTTCTTC. The V gene is TRBV9, the J gene TRBJ2-1, with D maybe TRBD2 (6 bases). The CDR3 is made up of 15 amino acids. V was shortened by 4 bases and J by 3 bases, with 14 bases between the two germline ends. Looked up from germline, CDR1 is SGDLS and CDR2 is YYNGEE.

This clone came up a few times. The rearrangement uses TRBV10-2 and TRBJ2-3, with TRBD2 as a possible D gene (5 bases). Trimming removed 2 bases at V and 3 bases at J, with 12 bases between. The CDR3 contains 15 residues. Germline CDR1 is WSHSY and CDR2 is SAAADI. This chain's CDR3 is CASSEMWERTDTQYF. The CDR3 region has the DNA TGCGCCAGCAGTGAGATGTGGGAGCGGACAGATACGCAGTATTTT.

Concerning this clone itself: The sample contains more than one DNA sequence encoding this CDR3. The rearrangement joins TRBV5-1 to TRBJ2-1, with 8 bases aligning to TRBD2. J was trimmed by 0 bases and V by 4 bases; bases with no gene match: 3. The CDR3 covers 15 residues. Germline-derived CDR1 and CDR2 are SGHRS and YFSETQ. The CDR3, as DNA: TGCGCCAGCAGCCCCAGCGGGAGCTCCTACAATGAGCAGTTCTTC. It yields the protein CASSPSGSSYNEQFF.